These T cell receptor beta chains were read from a single sample in a study of blood T cell repertoires in COVID-19. Clones were sequenced by immunoSEQ multiplex PCR, and TCRdb holds only the in-frame ones, with some missing. The table lists some 320,000 clones, roughly 85% of them singletons. The specimen sequenced was peripheral blood. These TCRs come from a human donor in a cohort sampled during active COVID-19. Each CDR3 is given without its conserved first and last residue. Each record gives: J gene, V gene, CDR3 length, CDR3 protein.

TRBJ1-5	TRBV19	12	ASSMHGPNQPQH
TRBJ1-1	TRBV7-8	13	ASSLARQQSTEAF
TRBJ1-1	TRBV13	12	ASSLGQGITEAF
TRBJ2-7	TRBV19	12	ASSALPGGGEQY
TRBJ2-4	TRBV30	10	AWSGQGNIQY
TRBJ1-1	TRBV4-2	11	ASSRDMNTEAF
TRBJ2-3	TRBV24-1	14	ATSDHGGTSTDTQY
TRBJ2-3	TRBV27	10	ASSLSPDTQY
TRBJ1-2	TRBV5-4	11	ASSLAQGDGYT
TRBJ1-2	TRBV5-1	11	ASRIGTGEGYT
TRBJ2-2	TRBV9	12	ASRGQKITGELF
TRBJ1-2	TRBV7-9	12	ASSTGLRNYGYT
TRBJ2-2	TRBV29-1	11	SVETGGTGELF
TRBJ2-1	TRBV11-3	13	ASSPAGTGDNEQF
TRBJ2-2	TRBV2	13	ASSDVLERPGELF
TRBJ1-4	TRBV25-1	13	ASSEWAGGNEKLF
TRBJ2-1	TRBV15	14	ATSSMTGGSYNEQF
TRBJ2-2	TRBV11-1	14	ASSLIRGKNTGELF
TRBJ1-1	TRBV5-4	12	ASSLARRGTEAF
TRBJ1-1	TRBV2	10	ASSQGQLEAF
TRBJ1-1	TRBV27	12	ASSPLGRNTEAF
TRBJ1-5	TRBV7-8	13	ASSLRGGPNQPQH
TRBJ1-5	TRBV19	13	ASSLPDSLGQPQH
TRBJ1-2	TRBV19	11	ASTGADRIGYT
TRBJ1-4	TRBV9	12	ASSVADSKGKLF
TRBJ2-1	TRBV3-1/TRBV3-2	13	ASSPFRGGRNEQF
TRBJ2-1	TRBV7-2	14	ASSSLPGGRYNEQF
TRBJ1-2	TRBV10-3	11	AIGGREAGGYT
TRBJ1-6	TRBV14	12	ASSQDQGFSPLH
TRBJ2-7	TRBV18	14	ASSPTPAGGVGEQY
TRBJ1-3	TRBV12-3/TRBV12-4	11	ASRSGSGNTIY
TRBJ2-3	TRBV18	12	ASSATVSTDTQY
TRBJ1-2	TRBV7-9	12	ASARGGYLYGYT
TRBJ2-1	TRBV29-1	11	SAVHSGGNEQF
TRBJ1-2	TRBV28	12	ASSPGDQLYGYT
TRBJ1-5	TRBV25-1	13	ASSEGQGYNQPQH
TRBJ1-5	TRBV19	11	ASSVQGTQPQH
TRBJ1-3	TRBV5-6	12	ASSLAGFRNTIY
TRBJ1-1	TRBV19	12	ASSIDRLNTEAF
TRBJ2-1	TRBV2	13	ASNRDLSSYNEQF
TRBJ2-2	TRBV25-1	15	ASSDISSGILTGELF
TRBJ1-2	TRBV3-1/TRBV3-2	13	ASSHWGREDYGYT
TRBJ2-7	TRBV7-9	6	ASTPGY
TRBJ1-1	TRBV7-9	13	ASSFSQGAPGEPF
TRBJ1-1	TRBV6-2/TRBV6-3	16	ASSYPRDSRLGVTEAF
TRBJ2-3	TRBV2	12	ASSVDRDTDTQY
TRBJ2-5	TRBV3-1/TRBV3-2	12	ASSLAGGQETQY
TRBJ2-7	TRBV6-5	10	ASRHQGYEQY
TRBJ2-1	TRBV5-1	14	ASSGRGLDSTNEQF
TRBJ1-1	TRBV19	11	ASSAGFNTEAF
TRBJ1-6	TRBV18	16	ASSHRDRGSSYNSPLH
TRBJ2-3	TRBV11-3	13	ASSFSGTATDTQY
TRBJ1-5	TRBV6-2/TRBV6-3	13	ASSYYRNSNQPQH
TRBJ1-5	TRBV27	10	ASRQGIQPQH
TRBJ1-1	TRBV5-6	12	ASGYPGRATEAF
TRBJ1-2	TRBV5-1	13	ASSQPPAGLYGYT
TRBJ1-5	TRBV5-5	11	ASSKDRVQPQH
TRBJ2-5	TRBV5-1	12	ASSLGLARETQY
TRBJ2-3	TRBV19	13	ASSISPGQRDTQY